This record looks at one TCR beta chain sequence and its context. This sample was included in a study of blood T cell repertoires in COVID-19. In the study overall: Samples taken during acute and convalescent COVID-19 were collected in the United States, Italy and Spain.

Profiling relied on immunoSEQ multiplex PCR, and the TCRdb table lists in-frame clones only, not all of them. The sample includes some 240,000 clones, roughly 90% of them seen just once. The sequencing input was peripheral blood. This receptor was obtained from a man in his sixties who had recovered from COVID-19.

As DNA, the CDR3 is TGCGCCAGCAGTGAGTCGGCTTCGGGACACCGCAACACTGAAGCTTTCTTT. This gives the protein CASSESASGHRNTEAFF. This rearrangement joins TRBV10-2 to TRBJ1-1; TRBD1 might be the D (6 bases). CDR3 length equals 17 residues. V lost 0 bases to trimming and J lost 2 bases, with 16 bases between them. Germline V gene data show CDR1 as WSHSY and CDR2 as SAAADI.